This T cell receptor (beta chain) is drawn from a study of blood T cells in healthy people across ages (dated by TCRdb to between 2014 and 2017). The study in broad terms: Template switching captured roughly one uniquely barcoded TCR beta cDNA molecule per two T cells in model experiments. To avoid experimental bias, donors of different ages were distributed randomly across sequencing lanes. The donors were split into four age groups: young (average roughly 15 years), middle-aged (39), aged (62) and long-lived (roughly 77). The study analyzed two additional independent replicas of 1 million unique cDNA reads from the same blood draw for two donors, one aged 18 to 29 and one aged 80 or older. Using deep sequencing normalized with unique cDNA molecular identifiers, the study measured how TCR beta repertoire diversity changes with age. What the work shows at the level of the full study, not this receptor alone: Estimates of total diversity based on one million sequenced T cells were considered lower bounds and underestimates. As age increased, observed TCR beta diversity per million T cells dropped in a roughly linear way, and a significant reduction was already evident by age 40. The CMV infection status of donors was not known, potentially confounding age-related changes in expanded clonotypes. Observed TCR beta diversity correlated strongly with the percentage of naive T cells measured by flow cytometry. Since profiling was done on bulk unsorted PBMCs, naive and antigen-experienced compartments could not be conclusively compared. Compared with the aged group, more naive CD4+ T cells, fewer expanded clones and increased TCR diversity were shown by the long-lived group, suggesting age selection.

Receptor amplification or capture employed 5' RACE. TCRdb names Illumina HiSeq 2500 as the instrument used. A second PCR of roughly 7 to 11 cycles was performed with a sample-barcoded 5' primer and a J-beta primer mix. A template-switch 5' adaptor carrying 12 random nucleotides introduced a unique molecular identifier onto each TCR beta cDNA molecule. Each sample yielded at least 2.5 million CDR3-containing paired-end reads. First-strand cDNA was synthesized from all RNA with the Mint cDNA synthesis kit, primed by a TRBC-specific oligonucleotide. Following uracil-DNA glycosylase treatment, all cDNA underwent a first 18-cycle PCR with the universal primers M1SS and BC2_uni_R. The original pipeline was this. Normalization of each sample was performed by random selection of 1 million high-quality reads, each carrying a distinct molecular identifier. Reads sharing molecular identifiers were discarded rather than binned into consensus sequences. MiTCR, set to a Q25 quality threshold and the strictest error-elimination algorithm, was used for CDR3 identification, clonotype clustering and error correction. Lower-bound total TCR beta diversity was estimated with a nonparametric unseen species model using Euler transformation. TCRdb itself trimmed the public reads at Q25 with fastp, ran MiXCR and retained productive beta chains. Every distinct CDR3 protein forms one entry, paired with its most common genes and DNA. TCRdb, rather than the study authors, made the V and J calls. This sample comprises about 1.7 million distinct CDR3 sequences, over 25% of them detected only once. The top ten clones comprise less than 9.5% of the sample.

As regards this clonotype: No antigen is known for it. Per-base quality was not reported, and no clone a single base away is much larger than it.

Systemically healthy Caucasian individuals from Russia, some 40 in total and aged roughly 6 to 95 years, were included as donors. Roughly 10 milliliters of peripheral blood were collected from each donor into EDTA-treated Vacutainer tubes. Ficoll-Paque density-gradient centrifugation was used to isolate PBMCs, with at least 6.5 million per sample. Trizol reagent was used to extract total RNA from the PBMCs, yielding at least 6 micrograms per sample. The percentages of naive CD45RAhigh/CD27high T cells were determined by flow cytometry on a PBMC aliquot from every donor. V trim: 3 bases; J trim: 9 bases; unmatched bases: 13. The CDR3 covers 16 residues, taking in both the cysteine and the phenylalanine. CDR3 DNA only is kept here, 48 bases in frame from base 1. CDR1 and CDR2, per the germline V gene (reference sequence), are LNHNV and YYDKDF.

The sequence is built from TRBV15 and TRBJ2-1; a stretch of 8 junction bases matches TRBD2. The TCR was taken from a young woman in good health. Material for sequencing was blood. The nucleotide sequence reads TGTGCCACCAGCAGTGAGGGCGGTCGGGAGGGTGGTGAGCAGTTCTTC. The translation is CATSSEGGREGGEQFF. The entire variable domain, with the stretches around the CDR3 drawn from the reference TRBV15 and TRBJ2-1 proteins, is DAMVIQNPRYQVTQFGKPVTLSCSQTLNHNVMYWYQQKSSQAPKLLFHYYDKDFNNEADTPDNFQSRRPNTSFCFLDIRSPGLGDTAMYLCATSSEGGREGGEQFFGPGTRLTVL.